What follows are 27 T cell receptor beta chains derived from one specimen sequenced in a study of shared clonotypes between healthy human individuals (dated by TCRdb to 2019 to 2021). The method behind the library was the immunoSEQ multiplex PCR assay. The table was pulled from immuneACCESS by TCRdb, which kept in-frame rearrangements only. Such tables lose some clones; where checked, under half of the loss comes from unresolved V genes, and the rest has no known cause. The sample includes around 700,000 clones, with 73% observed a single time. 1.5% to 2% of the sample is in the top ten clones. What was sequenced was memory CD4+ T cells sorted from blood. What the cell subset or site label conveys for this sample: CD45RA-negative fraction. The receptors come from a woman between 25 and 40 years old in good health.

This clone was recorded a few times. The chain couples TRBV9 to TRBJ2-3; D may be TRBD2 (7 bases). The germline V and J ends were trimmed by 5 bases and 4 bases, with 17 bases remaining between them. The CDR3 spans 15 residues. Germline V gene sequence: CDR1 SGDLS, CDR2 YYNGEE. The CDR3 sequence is CASSRAGTTPDTQYF. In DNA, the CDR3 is TGTGCCAGCAGTCGAGCGGGGACAACGCCAGATACGCAGTATTTT.

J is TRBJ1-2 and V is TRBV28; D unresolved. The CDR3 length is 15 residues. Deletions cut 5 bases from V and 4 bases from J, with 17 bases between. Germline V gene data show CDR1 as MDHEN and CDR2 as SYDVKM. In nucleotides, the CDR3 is TGTGCCAGCAGTCCACCGGACGGTGTGATCTATGGCTACACCTTC. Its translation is CASSPPDGVIYGYTF.

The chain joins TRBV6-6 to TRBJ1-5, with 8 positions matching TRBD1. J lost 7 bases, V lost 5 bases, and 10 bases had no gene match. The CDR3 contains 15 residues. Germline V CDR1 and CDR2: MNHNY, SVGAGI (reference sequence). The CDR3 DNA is TGTGCCAGCAGTCCAGGGGGCCCCCAGGGACAGCCCCAGCATTTT. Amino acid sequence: CASSPGGPQGQPQHF.

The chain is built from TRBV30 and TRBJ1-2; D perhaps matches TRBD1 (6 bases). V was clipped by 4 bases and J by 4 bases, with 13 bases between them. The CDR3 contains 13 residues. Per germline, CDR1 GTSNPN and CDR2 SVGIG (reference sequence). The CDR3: CAWTGAPSYGYTF. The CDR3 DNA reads TGTGCCTGGACGGGGGCCCCTAGCTATGGCTACACCTTC.

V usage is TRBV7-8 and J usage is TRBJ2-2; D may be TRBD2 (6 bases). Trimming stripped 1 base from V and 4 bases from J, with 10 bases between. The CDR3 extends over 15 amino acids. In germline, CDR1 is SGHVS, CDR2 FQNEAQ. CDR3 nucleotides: TGTGCCAGCAGCTTAGTCGGGAGTACCACCGGGGAGCTGTTTTTT. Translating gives CASSLVGSTTGELFF.

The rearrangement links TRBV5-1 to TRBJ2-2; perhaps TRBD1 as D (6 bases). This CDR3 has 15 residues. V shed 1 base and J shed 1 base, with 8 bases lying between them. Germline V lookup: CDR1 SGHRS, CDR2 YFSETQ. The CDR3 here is CASSLRTENTGELFF. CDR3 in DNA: TGCGCCAGCAGCTTGCGGACAGAGAACACCGGGGAGCTGTTTTTT.

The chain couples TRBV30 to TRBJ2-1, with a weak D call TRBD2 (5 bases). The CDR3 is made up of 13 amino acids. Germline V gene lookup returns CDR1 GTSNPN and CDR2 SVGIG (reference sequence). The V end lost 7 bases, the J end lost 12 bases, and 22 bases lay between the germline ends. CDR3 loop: CAFRTGVTLGQFF. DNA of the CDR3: TGTGCCTTCAGGACCGGGGTGACTCTGGGGCAGTTCTTC.

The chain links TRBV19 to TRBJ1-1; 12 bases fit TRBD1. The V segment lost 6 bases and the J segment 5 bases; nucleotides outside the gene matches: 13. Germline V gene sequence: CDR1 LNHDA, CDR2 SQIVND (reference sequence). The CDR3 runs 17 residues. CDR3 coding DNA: TGTGCCAGTAGGTTCCGGGACAGGGGGCACTGGAGTACTGAAGCTTTCTTT. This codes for CASRFRDRGHWSTEAFF.

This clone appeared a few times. CDR3 loop: CASSQARVTEAFF. The CDR3 coding sequence is TGTGCCAGCAGCCAGGCCAGGGTTACTGAAGCTTTCTTT. The rearrangement joins TRBV14 to TRBJ1-1, with a possible D match to TRBD1 (5 bases). The V gene's germline CDR1 is SGHDN and CDR2 FVKESK. Trimming left V 3 bases short and J 5 bases short, with 10 bases between. The CDR3 sequence is 13 residues long.

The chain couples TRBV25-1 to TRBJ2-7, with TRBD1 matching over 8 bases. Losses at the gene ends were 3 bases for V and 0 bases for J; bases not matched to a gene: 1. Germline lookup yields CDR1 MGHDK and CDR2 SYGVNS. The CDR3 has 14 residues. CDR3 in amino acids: CASSETGVSYEQYF. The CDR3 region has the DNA TGTGCCAGCAGTGAGACAGGGGTCTCCTACGAGCAGTACTTC.

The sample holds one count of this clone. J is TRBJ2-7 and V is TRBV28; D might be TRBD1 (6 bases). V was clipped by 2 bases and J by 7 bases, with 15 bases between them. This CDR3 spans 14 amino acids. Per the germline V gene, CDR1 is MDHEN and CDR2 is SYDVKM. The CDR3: CASSLGGGPREQYF. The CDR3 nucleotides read TGTGCCAGCAGTTTAGGTGGGGGCCCGAGGGAGCAGTACTTC.

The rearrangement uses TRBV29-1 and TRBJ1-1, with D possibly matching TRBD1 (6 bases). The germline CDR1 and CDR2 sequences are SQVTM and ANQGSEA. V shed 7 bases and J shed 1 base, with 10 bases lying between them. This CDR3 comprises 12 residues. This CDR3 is CSGNRENTEAFF. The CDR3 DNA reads TGCAGCGGAAACAGGGAGAACACTGAAGCTTTCTTT.

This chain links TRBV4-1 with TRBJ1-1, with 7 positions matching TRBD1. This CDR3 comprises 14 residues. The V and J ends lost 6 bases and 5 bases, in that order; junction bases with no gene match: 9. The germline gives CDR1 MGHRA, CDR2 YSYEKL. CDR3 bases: TGCGCCAGCAGACTTCCGGGACAGATGACTGAAGCTTTCTTT. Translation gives CASRLPGQMTEAFF.

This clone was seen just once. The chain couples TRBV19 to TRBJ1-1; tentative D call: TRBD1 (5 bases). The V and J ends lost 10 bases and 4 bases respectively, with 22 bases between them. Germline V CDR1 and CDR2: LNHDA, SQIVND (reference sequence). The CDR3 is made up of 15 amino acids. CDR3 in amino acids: CATWRYSGRGTEAFF. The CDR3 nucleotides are TGTGCCACTTGGCGGTACTCGGGGAGGGGCACTGAAGCTTTCTTT.

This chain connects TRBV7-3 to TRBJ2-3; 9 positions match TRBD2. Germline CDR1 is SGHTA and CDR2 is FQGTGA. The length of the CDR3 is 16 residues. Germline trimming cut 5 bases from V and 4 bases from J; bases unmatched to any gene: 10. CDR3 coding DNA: TGTGCCAGCAGCACGGTAATAGCGGGAGAGGCAGATACGCAGTATTTT. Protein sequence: CASSTVIAGEADTQYF. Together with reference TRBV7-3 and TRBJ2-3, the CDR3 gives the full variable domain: GAGVSQTPSNKVTEKGKYVELRCDPISGHTALYWYRQSLGQGPEFLIYFQGTGAADDSGLPNDRFFAVRPEGSVSTLKIQRTERGDSAVYLCASSTVIAGEADTQYFGPGTRLTVL.

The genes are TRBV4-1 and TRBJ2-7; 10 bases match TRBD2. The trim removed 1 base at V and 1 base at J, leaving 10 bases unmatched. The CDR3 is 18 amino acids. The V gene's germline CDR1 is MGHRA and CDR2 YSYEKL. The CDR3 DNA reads TGCGCCAGCAGCCAAGGGAGGAATCAAGCGGGAGGGTCCTACGAGCAGTACTTC. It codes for CASSQGRNQAGGSYEQYF.

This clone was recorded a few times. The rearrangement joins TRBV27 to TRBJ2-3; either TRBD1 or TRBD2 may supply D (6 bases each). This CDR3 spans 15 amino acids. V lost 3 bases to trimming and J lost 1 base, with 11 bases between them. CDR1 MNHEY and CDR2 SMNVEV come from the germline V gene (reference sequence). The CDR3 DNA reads TGTGCCAGCAGTTTGGGGGGCAGCCGCACAGATACGCAGTATTTT. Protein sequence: CASSLGGSRTDTQYF.

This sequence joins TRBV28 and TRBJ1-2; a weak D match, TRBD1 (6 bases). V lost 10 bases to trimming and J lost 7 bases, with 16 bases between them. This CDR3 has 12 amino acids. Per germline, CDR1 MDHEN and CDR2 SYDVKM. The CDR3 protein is CAIITGLGGYTF. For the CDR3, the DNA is TGTGCCATAATCACAGGGTTGGGTGGCTACACCTTC.

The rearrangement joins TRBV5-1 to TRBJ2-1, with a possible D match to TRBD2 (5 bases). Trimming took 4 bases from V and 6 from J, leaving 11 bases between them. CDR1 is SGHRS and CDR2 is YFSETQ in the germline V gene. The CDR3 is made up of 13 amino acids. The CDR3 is CASSKDGINEQFF. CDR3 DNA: TGCGCCAGCAGCAAGGACGGGATCAATGAGCAGTTCTTC.

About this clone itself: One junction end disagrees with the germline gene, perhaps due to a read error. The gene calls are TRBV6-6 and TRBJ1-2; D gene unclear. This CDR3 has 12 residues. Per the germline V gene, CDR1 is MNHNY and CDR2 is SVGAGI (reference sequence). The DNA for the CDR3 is TGTGCCAGCAGTTACCCTAACGACGCCCTAGGCTTC. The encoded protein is CASSYPNDALGF.

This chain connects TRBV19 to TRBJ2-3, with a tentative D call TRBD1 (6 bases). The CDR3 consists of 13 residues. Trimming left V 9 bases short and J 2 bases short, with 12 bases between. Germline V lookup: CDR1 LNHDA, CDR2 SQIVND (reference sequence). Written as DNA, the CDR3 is TGTGCCAGCCTCAGGGGCGACACAGATACGCAGTATTTT. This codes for CASLRGDTDTQYF.

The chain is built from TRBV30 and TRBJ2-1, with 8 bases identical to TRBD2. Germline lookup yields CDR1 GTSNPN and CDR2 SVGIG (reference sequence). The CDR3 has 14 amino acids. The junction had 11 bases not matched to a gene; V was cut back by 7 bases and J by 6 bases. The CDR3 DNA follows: TGTGCCTCGTCGAGCGGGAGAAGTATCAATGAGCAGTTCTTC. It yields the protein CASSSGRSINEQFF.

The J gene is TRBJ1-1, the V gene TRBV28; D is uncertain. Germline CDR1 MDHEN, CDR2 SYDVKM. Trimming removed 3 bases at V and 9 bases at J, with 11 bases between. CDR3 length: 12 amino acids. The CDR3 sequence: CASSLAGKQAFF. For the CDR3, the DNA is TGTGCCAGCAGTTTGGCGGGGAAGCAAGCTTTCTTT.

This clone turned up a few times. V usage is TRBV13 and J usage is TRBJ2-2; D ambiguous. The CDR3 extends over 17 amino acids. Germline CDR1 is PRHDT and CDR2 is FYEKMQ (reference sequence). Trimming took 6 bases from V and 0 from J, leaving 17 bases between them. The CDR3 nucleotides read TGTGCCAGCAGTAGTTGGAGACCTGACCCGAACACCGGGGAGCTGTTTTTT. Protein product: CASSSWRPDPNTGELFF.

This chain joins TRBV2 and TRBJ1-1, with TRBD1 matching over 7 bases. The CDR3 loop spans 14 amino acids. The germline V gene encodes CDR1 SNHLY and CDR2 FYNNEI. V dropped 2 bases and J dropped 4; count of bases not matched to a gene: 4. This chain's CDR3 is CASSEKGTVTEAFF. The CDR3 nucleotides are TGTGCCAGCAGTGAAAAGGGGACAGTCACTGAAGCTTTCTTT.

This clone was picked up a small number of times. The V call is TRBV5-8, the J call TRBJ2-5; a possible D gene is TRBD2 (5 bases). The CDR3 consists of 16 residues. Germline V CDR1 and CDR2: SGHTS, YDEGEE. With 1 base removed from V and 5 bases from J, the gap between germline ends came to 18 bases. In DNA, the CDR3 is TGTGCCAGCAGCTTGCGTGGCGGGCAGCGCTCGGAGACCCAGTACTTC. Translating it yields CASSLRGGQRSETQYF.

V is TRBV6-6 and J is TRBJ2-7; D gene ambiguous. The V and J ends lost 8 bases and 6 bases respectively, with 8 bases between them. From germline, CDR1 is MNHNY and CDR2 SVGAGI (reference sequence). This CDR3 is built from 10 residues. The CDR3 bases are TGTGCCAGCCTAGTTTTCGAGCAGTACTTC. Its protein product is CASLVFEQYF.